The present T cell receptor (beta chain) was sequenced within a study of T cell responses to AZD1222 COVID-19 vaccine. The ends lost 1 base at V and 5 bases at J; junction bases unmatched: 5. The CDR3 consists of 15 residues. The germline CDR1 and CDR2 sequences are LGHNA and YSLEER. Only in-frame clones appear in the TCRdb table, and some are missing; sequencing was by immunoSEQ multiplex PCR. Of around 180,000 clones in the sample, over 75% were seen once. Study-wide results and caveats: White British ancestry dominated among donors, who included more females, and clonal diversity was possibly underestimated.

Comment on this clone: Its antigen remains unknown.

The chain has TRBV4-3 and TRBJ1-5, with TRBD1 matching 7 bases. The receptor was derived from an adult in good health. The sample was peripheral blood, taken on day 0 of AZD1222 vaccination. CDR3 protein: CASSQGQGRDQPQHF. Here the CDR3 DNA reads TGCGCCAGCAGCCAAGGACAGGGAAGGGATCAGCCCCAGCATTTT.